The clone carrying this T cell receptor (beta chain) is medium-sized (0.01 to 0.1%) within its sample. Data came from immunoSEQ multiplex PCR; TCRdb stores just in-frame clones and leaves some out. The data contain under 40,000 clones, around four fifths of them seen just once; the ten biggest clones take up around a tenth. The data derive from a study of OX40 agonist ivuxolimab in advanced cancers. Study-wide background: The dose-escalation cohort was just under 85% male, with a mean age of around 60 years, ranging about 23 to 90. Under the entry rules, prior anti-PD-1, anti-PD-L1 or anti-CTLA-4 therapy was allowed, and 40% had some.

V lost 4 bases to trimming and J lost 5 bases, with 18 bases between them. The CDR3 contains 15 residues. Germline CDR1 MGHRA, CDR2 YSYEKL. This receptor was identified in an adult with an advanced solid tumor such as melanoma, head and neck, liver or kidney cancer. Sequencing was performed on CD4+ or CD8+ T cells sorted from blood, taken in a trial of the OX40 agonist ivuxolimab. The chain combines TRBV4-1 with TRBJ2-7; possible D gene TRBD2, 7 bases. CDR3 region: CASSLQPGGRNEQYF. The CDR3 DNA reads as TGCGCCAGCAGCCTCCAACCGGGGGGCCGGAACGAGCAGTACTTC.